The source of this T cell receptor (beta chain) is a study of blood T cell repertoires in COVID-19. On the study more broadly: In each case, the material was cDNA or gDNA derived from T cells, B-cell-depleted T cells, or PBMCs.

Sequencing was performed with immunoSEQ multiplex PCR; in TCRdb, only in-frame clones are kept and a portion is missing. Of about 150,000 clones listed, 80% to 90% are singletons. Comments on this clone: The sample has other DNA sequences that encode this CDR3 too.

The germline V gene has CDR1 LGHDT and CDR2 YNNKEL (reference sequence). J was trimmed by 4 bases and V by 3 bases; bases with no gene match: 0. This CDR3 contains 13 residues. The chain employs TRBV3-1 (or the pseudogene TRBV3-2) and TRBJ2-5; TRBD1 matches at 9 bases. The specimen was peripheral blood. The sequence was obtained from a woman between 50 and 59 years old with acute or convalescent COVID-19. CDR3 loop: CASSQTGGETQYF. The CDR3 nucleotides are TGTGCCAGCAGCCAGACAGGGGGAGAGACCCAGTACTTC.